These T cell receptor beta chains were read from a single sample in a study of response to subunit inactivated influenza vaccine. Each CDR3 protein gets one entry after TCRdb re-called the RT-PCR reads with MiXCR. The table includes hundreds of thousands of distinct CDR3 sequences, roughly 23% detected once. The sequencing used CD4+ T cells sorted from PBMCs, collected less than 6 days after vaccination. The receptors come from a man aged 50-59 years who received an inactivated influenza vaccine. The CDR3 runs from the conserved cysteine through the conserved F or W. Fields, in order: V gene, D gene, J gene, clone size, CDR3 DNA, CDR3 protein. D genes are given only for firm matches. The size field is filled for only some rows; it gives once, few, many or a size class.

V gene: TRBV20-1
D gene: TRBD1
J gene: TRBJ2-7
clone size: .
CDR3 DNA: TGCAGTGCTAGAAGGGGACAGGGTATCTACGAGCAGTACTTC
CDR3 protein: CSARRGQGIYEQYF

V gene: TRBV12-3/TRBV12-4
D gene: TRBD1
J gene: TRBJ2-6
clone size: few
CDR3 DNA: TGTGCCAGCAGTTTCGGAACAGGGGGCATTGGGGCCAACGTCCTGACTTTC
CDR3 protein: CASSFGTGGIGANVLTF

V gene: TRBV7-2
D gene: TRBD1
J gene: TRBJ2-7
clone size: few
CDR3 DNA: TGTGCCAGCAGCCCGATCGGGACAGGGAGGTACGAGCAGTACTTC
CDR3 protein: CASSPIGTGRYEQYF

V gene: TRBV29-1
D gene: TRBD1
J gene: TRBJ2-4
clone size: few
CDR3 DNA: TGCAGCGTTGAAGTCGGGACAGGGGCCAAAAACATTCAGTACTTC
CDR3 protein: CSVEVGTGAKNIQYF

V gene: TRBV10-3
D gene: TRBD1
J gene: TRBJ2-2
clone size: .
CDR3 DNA: TGTGCCATCAGTGGCGGACAGGGGGCGAGCACCGGGGAGCTGTTTTTT
CDR3 protein: CAISGGQGASTGELFF

V gene: TRBV6-1
D gene: .
J gene: TRBJ2-1
clone size: .
CDR3 DNA: TGTGCCAGCAGGTGGTCAGGGAGCAATGAGCAGTTCTTC
CDR3 protein: CASRWSGSNEQFF

V gene: TRBV3-1
D gene: .
J gene: TRBJ2-5
clone size: .
CDR3 DNA: TGTGCCAGCAGCCCAGCCCTTCTGATGGGTCTAAACTTC
CDR3 protein: CASSPALLMGLNF

V gene: TRBV5-6
D gene: .
J gene: TRBJ1-1
clone size: .
CDR3 DNA: TGTGCCAGCGGCCCACTCAGGGGCCCTGGGGGTACTGAAGCTTTCTTT
CDR3 protein: CASGPLRGPGGTEAFF

V gene: TRBV3-1
D gene: .
J gene: TRBJ1-1
clone size: .
CDR3 DNA: TGTGCCAGCAGCGAGATGGGGGGTAAAATCAACACTGAAGCTTTCTTT
CDR3 protein: CASSEMGGKINTEAFF

V gene: TRBV3-1
D gene: TRBD2
J gene: TRBJ2-3
clone size: .
CDR3 DNA: TGTGCCAGCAGCCAGGCCCTTCTAGCGGGAGTAGCAGATACGCAGTATTTT
CDR3 protein: CASSQALLAGVADTQYF

V gene: TRBV20-1
D gene: .
J gene: TRBJ2-3
clone size: few
CDR3 DNA: TGCAGTGCCCCTCTTGGCACAGATACGCAGTATTTT
CDR3 protein: CSAPLGTDTQYF

V gene: TRBV12-3/TRBV12-4
D gene: .
J gene: TRBJ2-2
clone size: once
CDR3 DNA: TGTGCCAGCTTGGGGCTAGCGTTCCAAGGGGAGCTGGTTTTT
CDR3 protein: CASLGLAFQGELVF

V gene: TRBV12-5
D gene: .
J gene: TRBJ2-1
clone size: few
CDR3 DNA: TGTGCTAGTGGGCAGCCGGGGAGTGAGCAGTTCTTC
CDR3 protein: CASGQPGSEQFF

V gene: TRBV5-8
D gene: .
J gene: TRBJ2-6
clone size: .
CDR3 DNA: TGTGCCAGCAGCTTGTCATATGGGGCTTCTGGGGCCAACGTCCTGACTTTC
CDR3 protein: CASSLSYGASGANVLTF

V gene: TRBV5-8
D gene: .
J gene: TRBJ1-5
clone size: .
CDR3 DNA: TGTGCCAGCAGCTTGATAGGACAGTTAAATCAGCCCCAGCATTTT
CDR3 protein: CASSLIGQLNQPQHF

V gene: TRBV12-3/TRBV12-4
D gene: .
J gene: TRBJ2-1
clone size: .
CDR3 DNA: TGTGCCAGCAGCCCCGACGGAGGTGGGAACAATGAGCAGTTCTTC
CDR3 protein: CASSPDGGGNNEQFF

V gene: TRBV7-6
D gene: TRBD1
J gene: TRBJ2-7
clone size: .
CDR3 DNA: TGTGCCAGCAGCTTAGCCCCCGGGACAGGGGCGAACTACGAGCAGTACTTC
CDR3 protein: CASSLAPGTGANYEQYF

V gene: TRBV7-2
D gene: .
J gene: TRBJ2-4
clone size: many
CDR3 DNA: TGTGCCAGCAGCTTCACTAGTGGCAAAAACATTCAGTACTTC
CDR3 protein: CASSFTSGKNIQYF

V gene: TRBV4-1
D gene: TRBD1
J gene: TRBJ2-3
clone size: .
CDR3 DNA: TGCGCCAGCAGCCAAGAAGGACAGGGGGCTTTCCCAGATACGCAGTATTTT
CDR3 protein: CASSQEGQGAFPDTQYF

V gene: TRBV5-1
D gene: TRBD1
J gene: TRBJ2-7
clone size: .
CDR3 DNA: TGCGCCAGCAGCATACAGGGGGCAGCCTACGAGCAGTACTTC
CDR3 protein: CASSIQGAAYEQYF

V gene: TRBV28
D gene: TRBD1
J gene: TRBJ2-1
clone size: few
CDR3 DNA: TGTGCCAGCACTCGGACAGGTTATTACAATGAGCAGTTCTTC
CDR3 protein: CASTRTGYYNEQFF

V gene: TRBV12-3/TRBV12-4
D gene: .
J gene: TRBJ2-2
clone size: .
CDR3 DNA: TGTGCCAGCAGTTTCTCTCTCAGGGTTAACACCGGGGAGCTGTTTTTT
CDR3 protein: CASSFSLRVNTGELFF

V gene: TRBV4-1
D gene: .
J gene: TRBJ2-7
clone size: few
CDR3 DNA: TGCGCCAGCAGCCAGAAGGAGAACTACGAGCAGTACTTC
CDR3 protein: CASSQKENYEQYF

V gene: TRBV10-3
D gene: .
J gene: TRBJ1-2
clone size: .
CDR3 DNA: TGTGCCATCTATGAAGTCTCCTATGGCTACACCTTC
CDR3 protein: CAIYEVSYGYTF

V gene: TRBV4-2
D gene: TRBD1
J gene: TRBJ1-2
clone size: .
CDR3 DNA: TGTGCCAGCAGCCAAGAGGTCAGGGGGCGTCTCGGTGGCTACACCTTC
CDR3 protein: CASSQEVRGRLGGYTF

V gene: TRBV10-3
D gene: .
J gene: TRBJ2-6
clone size: .
CDR3 DNA: TGTGCCATCTCACCTGCGGGACGGAACTTTCGGATGGGGGCCAACGTCCTGACTTTC
CDR3 protein: CAISPAGRNFRMGANVLTF

V gene: TRBV28
D gene: TRBD2
J gene: TRBJ2-7
clone size: few
CDR3 DNA: TGTGCCAGCAAAACGGGGGGAGCGGGAGTTCTCGAGCAGTACTTC
CDR3 protein: CASKTGGAGVLEQYF

V gene: TRBV6-1
D gene: TRBD2
J gene: TRBJ2-3
clone size: few
CDR3 DNA: TGTGCCAGCAGCCCTCTAGGTGCGGGAGGCTTCACAGATACGCAGTATTTT
CDR3 protein: CASSPLGAGGFTDTQYF

V gene: TRBV3-1
D gene: .
J gene: TRBJ1-1
clone size: .
CDR3 DNA: TGTGCCAGCAGTAATGTCCCGGGGACTGAAGCTTTCTTT
CDR3 protein: CASSNVPGTEAFF

V gene: TRBV7-2
D gene: TRBD2
J gene: TRBJ2-3
clone size: few
CDR3 DNA: TGTGCCAGCAGCTTCGTACTAGCGGGAGAAGATACGCAGTATTTT
CDR3 protein: CASSFVLAGEDTQYF

V gene: TRBV2
D gene: TRBD2
J gene: TRBJ2-3
clone size: .
CDR3 DNA: TGTGCCAGCAGTTTCCGAGCGGGGGGGCTTGGGGGCACAGATACGCAGTATTTT
CDR3 protein: CASSFRAGGLGGTDTQYF

V gene: TRBV12-3/TRBV12-4
D gene: TRBD1
J gene: TRBJ1-6
clone size: .
CDR3 DNA: TGTGCCAGCAGTTGGGGGGCAGACAGGGGTTTGTCACCCCTCCACTTT
CDR3 protein: CASSWGADRGLSPLHF

V gene: TRBV7-9
D gene: .
J gene: TRBJ2-5
clone size: .
CDR3 DNA: TGTGCCAGCAGCTTAGACGGAGGGGAGACCCAGTACTTC
CDR3 protein: CASSLDGGETQYF

V gene: TRBV5-1
D gene: .
J gene: TRBJ1-2
clone size: few
CDR3 DNA: TGCGCCAGCAGCCCCGGGACCCCCTGGGATGGCTACACCTTC
CDR3 protein: CASSPGTPWDGYTF

V gene: TRBV6-2/TRBV6-3
D gene: .
J gene: TRBJ2-3
clone size: few
CDR3 DNA: TGTGCCAGCAGTTACTCTAGCAGCACAGATACGCAGTATTTT
CDR3 protein: CASSYSSSTDTQYF

V gene: TRBV3-1
D gene: .
J gene: TRBJ2-1
clone size: .
CDR3 DNA: TGTGCCAGCAGCCAAACCTGGGATCCTTCCAATGAGCAGTTCTTC
CDR3 protein: CASSQTWDPSNEQFF

V gene: TRBV4-2
D gene: .
J gene: TRBJ2-1
clone size: .
CDR3 DNA: TGTGCCAGCAGCCAAGACGATCCTAAGGCGGGGCCCTACAATGAGCAGTTCTTC
CDR3 protein: CASSQDDPKAGPYNEQFF

V gene: TRBV25-1
D gene: .
J gene: TRBJ1-1
clone size: .
CDR3 DNA: TGTGCCAGCAGTGCACCAACAGGGCGAGCTTTCTTT
CDR3 protein: CASSAPTGRAFF

V gene: TRBV3-1
D gene: .
J gene: TRBJ2-1
clone size: many
CDR3 DNA: TGTGCCAGCAGCCAAGCTCAGGACCCATACAATGAGCAGTTCTTC
CDR3 protein: CASSQAQDPYNEQFF

V gene: TRBV28
D gene: TRBD1
J gene: TRBJ2-7
clone size: few
CDR3 DNA: TGTGCCAGCAGTTTAGGGGGACAGGGGGCGGGCGAGCAGTACTTC
CDR3 protein: CASSLGGQGAGEQYF

V gene: TRBV7-9
D gene: .
J gene: TRBJ2-5
clone size: .
CDR3 DNA: TGTGCCAGCAGCCTCTTTGACGGTATCTTGGGGGAGACCCAGTACTTC
CDR3 protein: CASSLFDGILGETQYF

V gene: TRBV3-1
D gene: .
J gene: TRBJ1-6
clone size: .
CDR3 DNA: TGTGCCAGCAGCCACGGGGGGCACATCAGCTCCTATAATTCACCCCTCCACTTT
CDR3 protein: CASSHGGHISSYNSPLHF

V gene: TRBV11-2
D gene: TRBD1
J gene: TRBJ2-7
clone size: few
CDR3 DNA: TGTGCCAGCAGCTTAGTGATAGACAGGGGGCCACCGAACCTGAACGAGCAGTACTTC
CDR3 protein: CASSLVIDRGPPNLNEQYF